This TCR beta chain was sequenced during a study of control samples from healthy donors and cancer patients. Clones were sequenced by immunoSEQ multiplex PCR, and TCRdb holds only the in-frame ones, with some missing. The sample yields tens of thousands of clones, 88% seen once. CDR1 and CDR2 (germline): SGHNT, YYREEE (reference sequence). Trimming cost V 5 bases and J 0 bases; bases outside gene matches: 11. CDR3 size: 16 residues. The sequencing sample was made of PBMCs. The sequence derives from a man in his forties or fifties with head and neck cancer. The genes are TRBV5-4 and TRBJ2-7; 7 nucleotides align to TRBD2. CDR3 coding DNA: TGTGCCAGCAGTCGCTCCGGGGGGTCGAGCTCCTACGAGCAGTACTTC. This translates into CASSRSGGSSSYEQYF.